This T cell receptor (beta chain) was recovered during a study of shared clonotypes between healthy human individuals. Study outcomes and limitations: Roughly 4.7% was the fraction of naive CD4 clonotypes found shared across a few donors.

Genomic DNA belonging to each subset was distributed in equal measure over several immunoSEQ plates. TCRdb's table, derived via immunoSEQ multiplex PCR, lists solely in-frame clones and lacks some. The profile shows a few hundred thousand clones, more than 95% of them singletons. With regard to this clone: The antigen is undetermined.

The study drew its donors from healthy HIV-negative adults without recent acute infections or vaccinations. Division of CD4+ cells produced a CD45RA+ naive subset and a CD45RA-negative memory subset. Germline V gene data show CDR1 as LNHDA and CDR2 as SQIVND (reference sequence). The CDR3 is made up of 16 amino acids. Trimming removed 1 base from V and 0 bases from J, with 10 bases in between. The TCR originated in a woman aged 25 to 39 in good health. Sequenced sample: naive CD4+ T cells sorted from blood. Subset in this sample: CD45RA+ positively selected. The V and J genes are TRBV19 and TRBJ1-5; no clear D gene. The CDR3 reads CASSIGRQFSNQPQHF. The CDR3 region has the DNA TGTGCCAGTAGTATAGGCCGGCAGTTTAGCAATCAGCCCCAGCATTTT. The full variable domain, completed using reference TRBV19 and TRBJ1-5, is DGGITQSPKYLFRKEGQNVTLSCEQNLNHDAMYWYRQDPGQGLRLIYYSQIVNDFQKGDIAEGYSVSREKKESFPLTVTSAQKNPTAFYLCASSIGRQFSNQPQHFGDGTRLSIL.